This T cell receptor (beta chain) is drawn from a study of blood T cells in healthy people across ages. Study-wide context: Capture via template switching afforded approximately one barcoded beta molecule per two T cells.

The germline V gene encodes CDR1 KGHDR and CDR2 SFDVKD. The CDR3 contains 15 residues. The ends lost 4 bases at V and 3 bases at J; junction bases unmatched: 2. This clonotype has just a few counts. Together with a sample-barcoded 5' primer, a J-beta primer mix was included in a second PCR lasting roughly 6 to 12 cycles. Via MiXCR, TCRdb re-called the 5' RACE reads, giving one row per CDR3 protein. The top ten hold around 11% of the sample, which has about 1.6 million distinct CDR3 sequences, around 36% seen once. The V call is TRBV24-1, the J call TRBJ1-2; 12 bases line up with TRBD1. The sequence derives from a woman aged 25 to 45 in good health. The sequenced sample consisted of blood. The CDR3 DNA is TGTGCCACCAGTGAAGGGACAGGGGGCGACTATGGCTACACCTTC. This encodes CATSEGTGGDYGYTF.